Listed below are T cell receptor beta chains from one sample, sequenced in a study of blood T cell repertoires in COVID-19. TCRdb keeps only in-frame clones here, not all; method: immunoSEQ multiplex PCR. The sample records about 160,000 clones, 70% to 85% being singletons. What was sequenced was peripheral blood. These receptor sequences come from an elderly man with COVID-19, enrolled during active disease. Each CDR3 is given with its conserved first and last residue. Each record gives: clone size, J gene, V gene, D gene, CDR3 DNA, CDR3 protein. The D gene is left open where the match is weak. Clone size is shown for a subset of rows, as once, few, many or a class of expanded clone.

>few|TRBJ2-5|TRBV7-2|TRBD2
TGTGCCAGCAGCTTAGGACTAGCGGGGGCGTCCGGAGAGACCCAGTACTTC
CASSLGLAGASGETQYF
>once|TRBJ1-4|TRBV19|TRBD1
TGTGCCACCCGGGACAGGTTCCTTAATGAAAAACTGTTTTTT
CATRDRFLNEKLFF
>NA|TRBJ1-2|TRBV5-1|NA
TGCGCCAGCAGCTTGGAGTTTACAGGCCAAGGCTACACCTTC
CASSLEFTGQGYTF
>NA|TRBJ1-3|TRBV4-1|NA
TGCGCCAGCAGCCAAGCATGGACAGTCCGCTCTGGAAACACCATATATTTT
CASSQAWTVRSGNTIYF
>NA|TRBJ1-3|TRBV13|NA
TGTGCCAGCAGCTCCCCTAGGGGAGGCTCTGGAAACACCATATATTTT
CASSSPRGGSGNTIYF
>NA|TRBJ2-7|TRBV2|TRBD2
TGTGCCAGCAGTCCTCGGGGGGGAGCCTACGAGCAGTACTTC
CASSPRGGAYEQYF
>NA|TRBJ1-4|TRBV12-5|TRBD1
TGTGCTAGTGGTTTCAGACAGGGACATGAAAAACTGTTTTTT
CASGFRQGHEKLFF
>NA|TRBJ1-3|TRBV3-1/TRBV3-2|TRBD1
TGTGCCAGCAGCCGGGGACAGGGCTCCTCTGGAAACACCATATATTTT
CASSRGQGSSGNTIYF
>NA|TRBJ2-7|TRBV5-1|NA
TGCGCCAGCAGCTTCTCGGACGGAGGGTTCTACGAGCAGTACTTC
CASSFSDGGFYEQYF
>NA|TRBJ1-2|TRBV7-2|NA
TGTGCCAGCAGCTTAGGTTTCAGTATGTTTAATGGCTACACCTTC
CASSLGFSMFNGYTF
>NA|TRBJ2-7|TRBV5-8|NA
TGTGCCAGCAGCTTGAGAGGCAGACCCTACGAGCAGTACTTC
CASSLRGRPYEQYF
>NA|TRBJ2-7|TRBV6-5|NA
TGTGCCAGCACCCTGACAGCCTTTAGCTCCTACGAGCAGTACTTC
CASTLTAFSSYEQYF
>NA|TRBJ2-3|TRBV24-1|NA
TGTGCCACCAGCCCCCCTGGCACAGATACGCAGTATTTT
CATSPPGTDTQYF
>NA|TRBJ2-7|TRBV5-1|TRBD1
TGCGCCAGCAGCCCGGGGGGGACAGGGGTCGACGAGCAGTACTTC
CASSPGGTGVDEQYF
>NA|TRBJ1-2|TRBV5-1|TRBD1
TGCGCCAGCAGCCGCCAGACAGGGTCCGGCTACACCTTC
CASSRQTGSGYTF
>few|TRBJ1-2|TRBV5-1|TRBD1
TGCGCCAGCAGCAGGGGGCAGGCCAACTATGGCTACACCTTC
CASSRGQANYGYTF
>NA|TRBJ1-4|TRBV10-1|NA
TGCGCCAGCAGCCTCAATCCAGCAACTAATGAAAAACTGTTTTTT
CASSLNPATNEKLFF
>NA|TRBJ1-2|TRBV19|NA
TGTGCCAGTCGGTATTGGACAGACCCCTTAGGCTACACCTTC
CASRYWTDPLGYTF
>NA|TRBJ1-3|TRBV7-8|NA
TGTGCCAGCAGCTTAGGGGGGGGCGGCAGTGGAAACACCATATATTTT
CASSLGGGGSGNTIYF
>NA|TRBJ1-2|TRBV5-4|TRBD1
TGTGCCAGCAGCCCGGACAGGGGGGATGGCTACACCTTC
CASSPDRGDGYTF
>NA|TRBJ2-2|TRBV6-6|NA
TGTGCCAGCAGTTGGGAGTCCCCCGGGGAGCTGTTTTTT
CASSWESPGELFF
>NA|TRBJ1-2|TRBV4-2|NA
TGTGCCAGCAGCCGCGACACAGACGCGTATGGCTACACCTTC
CASSRDTDAYGYTF
>few|TRBJ2-5|TRBV6-1|NA
TGTGCCAGCAGTGAAGCGGCAGGGCACGAACAAGAGACCCAGTACTTC
CASSEAAGHEQETQYF
>NA|TRBJ1-1|TRBV6-5|NA
TGTGCCAGCAGTTACGGGGGCAGTGTGGACCCAAATGAAGCTTTCTTT
CASSYGGSVDPNEAFF
>NA|TRBJ2-5|TRBV9|TRBD2
TGTGCCAGCGCCAGCGGGGGGGCGGGGGTACAAGAGACCCAGTACTTC
CASASGGAGVQETQYF
>NA|TRBJ1-1|TRBV19|NA
TGTGCCAGTAGGGGGCTAGGGAACACTGAAGCTTTCTTT
CASRGLGNTEAFF
>NA|TRBJ1-1|TRBV4-2|NA
TGTGCCAGCAGCCAAGGGGTACTAAACACTGAAGCTTTCTTT
CASSQGVLNTEAFF
>NA|TRBJ1-5|TRBV20-1|NA
TGCAGTGCTAGTGAACTCATGAGCAATCAGCCCCAGCATTTT
CSASELMSNQPQHF
>NA|TRBJ2-3|TRBV3-1/TRBV3-2|NA
TGTGCCAGCAGCCAGAGGCCAGCCACAGATACGCAGTATTTT
CASSQRPATDTQYF
>once|TRBJ2-3|TRBV19|NA
TGTGCCAGTAGAGCCCAGGGTGGCACAGATACGCAGTATTTT
CASRAQGGTDTQYF
>NA|TRBJ2-3|TRBV27|TRBD2
TGTGCCAGCACCCGTCTAGCGGGGGGGGCAGATACGCAGTATTTT
CASTRLAGGADTQYF
>NA|TRBJ2-7|TRBV6-5|NA
TGTGCCAGCAGTTACCAATCGGGAGAGCAGTACTTC
CASSYQSGEQYF
>NA|TRBJ1-6|TRBV5-1|NA
TGCGCCAGCAGTTCCGCTGCGCGGGGTTCACCCCTCCACTTT
CASSSAARGSPLHF
>NA|TRBJ1-3|TRBV18|NA
TGTGCCAGCTCCCCACAGAGCTCTGGAAACACCATATATTTT
CASSPQSSGNTIYF
>NA|TRBJ2-1|TRBV19|NA
TGTGCCAGTAACCCAGACAGCTCCTACAATGAGCAGTTCTTC
CASNPDSSYNEQFF